The 8 T cell receptor beta chains below all came from one sample that was sequenced in a study of blood T cells in healthy people across ages. Using a J-beta primer mix together with a sample-barcoded 5' primer, a second PCR was run for about 7 to 12 cycles. TCRdb re-analysed the 5' RACE reads in MiXCR, keeping a single row per CDR3 protein. The data hold roughly 1.7 million distinct CDR3 sequences, with 30% to 35% observed a single time. The sequenced sample consisted of blood. Receptors originate from a woman between 25 and 40 years old in good health.

This clonotype was found a few times. This chain uses TRBV28 with TRBJ2-5; D is unclear. Trimming took off 8 bases at V and 2 bases at J, with 12 bases between the two ends. CDR1 and CDR2 from the germline V gene are MDHEN and SYDVKM. The CDR3 sequence is 13 residues long. The chain's CDR3 is CASLKRGQETQYF. CDR3 sequence (DNA): TGTGCCAGCTTAAAACGCGGACAAGAGACCCAGTACTTC.

Only a few counts were recorded for this clonotype. The genes are TRBV3-1 and TRBJ2-5; D gene ambiguous. CDR3 length equals 12 residues. V lost 3 bases, J lost 5 bases, and 7 bases lay in between. Germline V gives CDR1 LGHDT, CDR2 YNNKEL (reference sequence). CDR3 DNA: TGTGCCAGCAGCCAGCGCGACGAGACCCAGTACTTC. Its translation: CASSQRDETQYF.

With regard to this clonotype: One end of the junction varies from germline; a read error may be responsible. The chain is built from TRBV20-1 and TRBJ2-1; TRBD2 aligns across 12 bases. Germline V gives CDR1 DFQATT, CDR2 SNEGSKA (reference sequence). The CDR3 consists of 15 residues. The CDR3 region has the DNA TGCGGTGCTAGAGATGGACTAGCGGGGATAAATGAGCAGTTCTTC. It is translated as CGARDGLAGINEQFF.

The chain carries TRBV7-2 and TRBJ2-2, with 8 bases identical to TRBD2. Per germline, CDR1 SGHTA and CDR2 FQGNSA. The CDR3 extends over 16 amino acids. The V gene end was trimmed by 1 base and the J gene end by 5 bases; junction bases not matched to a gene: 6. The CDR3 DNA is TGTGCCAGCAGCTTAGTCCCGGGAGGGCGTACCGGGGAGCTGTTTTTT. Translating it yields CASSLVPGGRTGELFF.

There are a few counts of this clonotype. The rearrangement uses TRBV7-2 and TRBJ2-1; 10 bases map to TRBD2. The CDR3 length is 15 residues. Germline V gene lookup returns CDR1 SGHTA and CDR2 FQGNSA. V lost 5 bases and J lost 8; bases outside the gene matches: 9. The CDR3 loop reads CASSTKRGGVDEQFF. CDR3 sequence (DNA): TGTGCCAGCAGCACCAAGCGGGGGGGGGTCGATGAGCAGTTCTTC.

This chain joins TRBV27 and TRBJ1-1; D uncertain. V was cut by 6 bases and J by 1 base, with 6 bases left in between. The length of the CDR3 is 12 residues. CDR1 is MNHEY and CDR2 is SMNVEV in the germline V gene (reference sequence). CDR3 sequence (DNA): TGTGCCAGCAGAATAGGGAACACTGAAGCTTTCTTT. Amino acids: CASRIGNTEAFF.

This clonotype showed up many times. The chain has TRBV7-2 and TRBJ2-7; D possibly corresponds to TRBD2 (6 bases). CDR3 length equals 13 residues. V was shortened by 7 bases and J by 6 bases, with 16 bases between the two germline ends. Germline-derived CDR1 and CDR2 are SGHTA and FQGNSA. DNA of the CDR3: TGTGCCAGCAAAAGACGGGACTTCAGCGAGCAGTACTTC. Translated, it gives CASKRRDFSEQYF.

This clonotype turned up a few times. The chain carries TRBV27 and TRBJ2-1; 8 bases agree with TRBD1. The CDR3 spans 16 residues. From germline, CDR1 is MNHEY and CDR2 SMNVEV (reference sequence). Losses at the gene ends were 2 bases for V and 4 bases for J; bases not matched to a gene: 7. CDR3 in DNA: TGTGCCAGCAGTTTAAGACAGGGGCCCGCATACAATGAGCAGTTCTTC. It yields the protein CASSLRQGPAYNEQFF.